The 12 T cell receptor beta chains below were found in one sample sequenced in a study of blood T cell repertoires in COVID-19. Profiled with immunoSEQ multiplex PCR; TCRdb holds only in-frame clones, not every one. This sample carries approximately 73,000 clones, 89% of them seen once, and the ten largest clones take roughly 9.6%. The sequenced sample was peripheral blood. The source is an older man with acute or convalescent COVID-19.

The gene calls are TRBV9 and TRBJ1-3, with D possibly matching TRBD1 (5 bases). CDR3 size: 14 residues. The germline CDR1 and CDR2 sequences are SGDLS and YYNGEE. V lost 0 bases, J lost 7 bases, and 11 bases lay in between. The chain's CDR3 is CASSVGAGRNTIYF. CDR3 nucleotides: TGTGCCAGCAGCGTAGGAGCAGGGCGCAACACCATATATTTT.

V gene TRBV6-1 combines with J gene TRBJ1-1, with 10 bases matching TRBD1. From germline, CDR1 is MNHNS and CDR2 SASEGT. The CDR3 is made up of 15 amino acids. Trimming cost V 1 base and J 4 bases; bases outside gene matches: 3. CDR3 sequence (DNA): TGTGCCAGCAGTGAAGTTTGGACAGGGGGCACTGAAGCTTTCTTT. Protein product: CASSEVWTGGTEAFF.

The rearrangement links TRBV24-1 to TRBJ2-2; maybe TRBD1 (5 bases). Germline V CDR1 and CDR2: KGHDR, SFDVKD. V gave up 7 bases and J gave up 3 bases, with 8 bases separating them. The CDR3 covers 13 residues. CDR3 sequence (DNA): TGTGCCACCAGCAGGGAATACACCGGGGAGCTGTTTTTT. It specifies CATSREYTGELFF.

The chain links TRBV2 to TRBJ2-2; a possible D gene is TRBD1 (5 bases). Germline-derived CDR1 and CDR2 are SNHLY and FYNNEI. The ends were cut back, 6 bases at V and 5 bases at J, with 10 bases in the middle. This CDR3 comprises 13 residues. CDR3 DNA sequence: TGTGCCAGCAGCAGGGAACAAACCGGGGAGCTGTTTTTT. This translates into CASSREQTGELFF.

This rearrangement joins TRBV20-1 to TRBJ1-2, with 9 bases aligning to TRBD1. This CDR3 contains 11 residues. Germline V gene lookup returns CDR1 DFQATT and CDR2 SNEGSKA (reference sequence). V shed 5 bases and J 7 bases; nucleotides not matched to a gene: 2. The CDR3 coding sequence is TGCAGTGCTCGGACAGGGGCTGGCTACACCTTC. Its translation: CSARTGAGYTF.

V and J are TRBV6-5 and TRBJ1-5; a possible D gene is TRBD1 (6 bases). V gave up 6 bases and J gave up 11 bases, with 17 bases separating them. The CDR3 runs to 13 residues. Per the germline V gene, CDR1 is MNHEY and CDR2 is SVGAGI. The DNA for the CDR3 is TGTGCCAGCAGGCCACAGGGATCCGGGGCCCAGCATTTT. Amino acids: CASRPQGSGAQHF.

J is TRBJ2-2 and V is TRBV2; no clear D. There are 15 residues in the CDR3. CDR1 and CDR2 (germline): SNHLY, FYNNEI. V gave up 1 base and J gave up 4 bases, with 10 bases separating them. In DNA form, the CDR3 reads TGTGCCAGCAGTGAAGGGGCTCTCGGCACCGGGGAGCTGTTTTTT. It codes for CASSEGALGTGELFF. Looking up the rest from reference TRBV2 and TRBJ2-2 gives the full variable domain: EPEVTQTPSHQVTQMGQEVILRCVPISNHLYFYWYRQILGQKVEFLVSFYNNEISEKSEIFDDQFSVERPDGSNFTLKIRSTKLEDSAMYFCASSEGALGTGELFFGEGSRLTVL.

The chain links TRBV6-5 to TRBJ1-1; D is perhaps TRBD1 (5 bases). This CDR3 spans 15 amino acids. Between the trimmed V and J ends, which lost 5 bases and 5 bases, there was a span of 18 bases. CDR1 is MNHEY and CDR2 is SVGAGI in the germline V gene. The CDR3 nucleotides read TGTGCCAGCAGTCGGGTCCCAGGGTATGGGACTGAAGCTTTCTTT. Translation gives CASSRVPGYGTEAFF.

The V gene is TRBV2, the J gene TRBJ1-1, with D maybe TRBD1 (5 bases). With 3 bases removed from V and 6 bases from J, the gap between germline ends came to 11 bases. The CDR3 is made up of 13 amino acids. Per germline, CDR1 SNHLY and CDR2 FYNNEI. CDR3 protein: CASSEEGMAEAFF. In nucleotides, the CDR3 is TGTGCCAGCAGTGAGGAGGGGATGGCTGAAGCTTTCTTT.

V gene TRBV5-1 combines with J gene TRBJ1-6; 10 positions agree with TRBD1. This CDR3 has 16 amino acids. Germline CDR1 reads SGHRS; CDR2 reads YFSETQ. V lost 0 bases and J lost 6; bases outside the gene matches: 3. The CDR3 region has the DNA TGCGCCAGCAGCTTGGCCGGGACAGGGGTTAATTCACCCCTCCACTTT. This translates into CASSLAGTGVNSPLHF. The variable domain in full, completed from reference TRBV5-1 and TRBJ1-6, reads KAGVTQTPRYLIKTRGQQVTLSCSPISGHRSVSWYQQTPGQGLQFLFEYFSETQRNKGNFPGRFSGRQFSNSRSEMNVSTLELGDSALYLCASSLAGTGVNSPLHFGNGTRLTVT.

CDR3 nucleotide sequence: TGTGCCAGCAGCCAACCCAATCCGGGGGGCACTGAAGCTTTCTTT. This codes for CASSQPNPGGTEAFF. The rearrangement links TRBV3-1 (or the pseudogene TRBV3-2) to TRBJ1-1, with D perhaps TRBD1 (5 bases). CDR1 and CDR2 (germline): LGHDT, YNNKEL (reference sequence). V was pared by 2 bases and J by 4 bases, with 14 bases between. This CDR3 has 15 residues.

Concerning this clone itself: One end of the junction fails to match germline, which may point to a read error. The V call is TRBV18, the J call TRBJ1-2; 10 bases agree with TRBD1. The CDR3 sequence is 15 residues long. Germline V gene data show CDR1 as KGHSH and CDR2 as LQKENI. In DNA form, the CDR3 reads TGTGCCAGCTCACCAAGGGACAGGGGTAACGATGGCTACACCTTC. This gives the protein CASSPRDRGNDGYTF. Complete variable domain (other parts from reference TRBV18 and TRBJ1-2): NAGVMQNPRHLVRRRGQEARLRCSPMKGHSHVYWYRQLPEEGLKFMVYLQKENIIDESGMPKERFSAEFPKEGPSILRIQQVVRGDSAAYFCASSPRDRGNDGYTFGSGTRLTVV.